This T cell receptor beta chain was found in a study of cytomegalovirus exposure and HLA in healthy donors. Looking at the study overall: Per a later analysis, the approximately 690 first-cohort and some 110 validation repertoires shared one platform. General observations from the study: Around 160 TCR beta chains were listed as cytomegalovirus-associated.

For this clone: Its antigen remains unidentified.

Germline V CDR1 and CDR2: KGHSH, LQKENI. CDR3 length: 13 residues. Trimming shortened V by 4 bases and J by 7 bases, and 11 bases separated the two germline ends. Measured with immunoSEQ multiplex PCR; TCRdb has only the in-frame clones, and not every one. The repertoire holds about 160,000 clones, with 86% as singletons. The sequence derives from a young woman in good health and CMV-seronegative. The source material was PBMCs. The chain is built from TRBV18 and TRBJ1-5, with no clear D. The CDR3 nucleotides read TGTGCCAGCTCACAGGGAACGGAGCAGCCCCAGCATTTT. Translating it yields CASSQGTEQPQHF.